This is a list of T cell receptor beta chains from one sample in a study of blood T cell repertoires in COVID-19. Produced via immunoSEQ multiplex PCR; TCRdb's table is partial and in-frame only. The sample holds about 270,000 clones, more than 80% seen once. The sequenced sample consisted of PBMCs or T cells enriched from blood (not recorded which). These receptors were taken from a woman aged 18-30 years who had recovered from COVID-19. Each CDR3 is given with its conserved first and last residue. The D gene is left open where the match is weak.

D	J	V	DNA	CDR3
-	TRBJ2-5	TRBV5-1	TGCGCCAGCAGCTTCTCCGGGGACCAAGAGACCCAGTACTTC	CASSFSGDQETQYF
-	TRBJ1-1	TRBV5-4	TGTGCCAGCAGCTTGGCCTTACAGGGCGCTGAAGCTTTCTTT	CASSLALQGAEAFF
-	TRBJ2-7	TRBV11-2	TGTGCCAGCAGCCTAGGAGCAGACAGGGAGCAGTACTTC	CASSLGADREQYF
-	TRBJ2-3	TRBV4-1	TGCGCCAGCAGCCAAGTAGGGCCGGGAATGACAGATACGCAGTATTTT	CASSQVGPGMTDTQYF
-	TRBJ2-2	TRBV27	TGTGCCAGCAGCCAGCGTGAGGATACCGGGGAGCTGTTTTTT	CASSQREDTGELFF
-	TRBJ1-3	TRBV6-5	TGTGCCAGCAGTTCCTGGCGGGGTTCTGGAAACACCATATATTTT	CASSSWRGSGNTIYF
-	TRBJ1-2	TRBV19	TGTGCCAGTAGTATACAGGGATTTTATGGCTACACCTTC	CASSIQGFYGYTF
-	TRBJ1-2	TRBV18	TGTGCCAGCTCACCACCGTTTACAGGGTTTGGCTACACCTTC	CASSPPFTGFGYTF
-	TRBJ1-2	TRBV3-1/TRBV3-2	TGTGCCAGCAGCCAAAAGGGACTTACTTTCTATGGCTACACCTTC	CASSQKGLTFYGYTF
-	TRBJ2-5	TRBV15	TGTGCCACCAGCATCCGGCAGGGGGAGACCCAGTACTTC	CATSIRQGETQYF
-	TRBJ1-2	TRBV5-7	TGTGCCAGCAGCTTGGAACAGGATGGCTACACCTTC	CASSLEQDGYTF
-	TRBJ2-7	TRBV5-1	TGCGCCAGCAGCGAGGACTGGGGGCGTTTTTCCTACGAGCAGTACTTC	CASSEDWGRFSYEQYF
TRBD1	TRBJ2-2	TRBV19	TGTGCCAGTCAAGCAGGGGGCCCCGGGGAGCTGTTTTTT	CASQAGGPGELFF
TRBD1	TRBJ1-3	TRBV7-6	TGTGCCAGCAGCTTGGGGACAGGGCTAGTGAACACCATATATTTT	CASSLGTGLVNTIYF